These T cell receptor beta chains were read from a single sample in a study of post-analysis software for immune sequencing data. MiXCR was run by TCRdb on the PCR reads, yielding one entry per CDR3 protein. The sample has roughly 800,000 distinct CDR3 sequences, approximately 53% seen once. The sequencing sample was made of blood. These receptors were taken from a girl aged 10-17 years with multiple sclerosis. CDR3s include the opening cysteine and the closing phenylalanine or tryptophan.

v_gene: TRBV5-1
j_gene: TRBJ2-1
CDR3aa: CASSLVQFLGLENEQFF

v_gene: TRBV7-2
j_gene: TRBJ1-3
CDR3aa: CASSLRMSSGNTIYF

v_gene: TRBV6-6
j_gene: TRBJ2-7
CDR3aa: CASMDDGVTYEQYF

v_gene: TRBV7-3
j_gene: TRBJ2-4
CDR3aa: CASSPGTGMDKNIQYF

v_gene: TRBV7-9
j_gene: TRBJ2-7
CDR3aa: CASSRDPGQGTYEQYF

v_gene: TRBV29-1
j_gene: TRBJ2-5
CDR3aa: CSVEVGPAGETQYF

v_gene: TRBV29-1
j_gene: TRBJ1-2
CDR3aa: CSVSGRDGYTF

v_gene: TRBV9
j_gene: TRBJ1-5
CDR3aa: CASSVGQGMNQPQHF

v_gene: TRBV7-2
j_gene: TRBJ1-4
CDR3aa: CASSFKEGGIGNNEKLFF

v_gene: TRBV6-6
j_gene: TRBJ2-5
CDR3aa: CASSIGGQETQYF

v_gene: TRBV4-1
j_gene: TRBJ1-1
CDR3aa: CASSQDRLNTEAFF

v_gene: TRBV15
j_gene: TRBJ1-1
CDR3aa: CATSTGPTNTEAFF

v_gene: TRBV5-5
j_gene: TRBJ2-5
CDR3aa: CASSRGQGVSETQYF

v_gene: TRBV5-1
j_gene: TRBJ2-6
CDR3aa: CASTMGDSGANVLTF

v_gene: TRBV29-1
j_gene: TRBJ2-7
CDR3aa: CSVVVAVRYEQYF

v_gene: TRBV3-1
j_gene: TRBJ1-2
CDR3aa: CASSQDTGHSNYGYTF

v_gene: TRBV20-1
j_gene: TRBJ1-2
CDR3aa: CSARDLTRVNYGYTF

v_gene: TRBV5-1
j_gene: .
CDR3aa: CASSGGTGAKGVYEQYF

v_gene: TRBV12-3/TRBV12-4
j_gene: TRBJ1-1
CDR3aa: CASRTRSTPGQGTNTEAFF

v_gene: TRBV3-1
j_gene: TRBJ1-2
CDR3aa: CASSPRDGGYGYTF

v_gene: TRBV4-1
j_gene: TRBJ1-1
CDR3aa: CASSLTRTASLTEAFF

v_gene: TRBV2
j_gene: TRBJ2-7
CDR3aa: CASREPGHPYF

v_gene: TRBV5-6
j_gene: TRBJ2-5
CDR3aa: CASSFAQHNEQYF

v_gene: TRBV3-1
j_gene: TRBJ2-5
CDR3aa: CASSQAGTSQETQYF

v_gene: TRBV7-2
j_gene: TRBJ1-2
CDR3aa: CASSFWTFSYGYTF

v_gene: TRBV29-1
j_gene: TRBJ1-2
CDR3aa: CSTRWTDGYTF

v_gene: TRBV27
j_gene: TRBJ2-1
CDR3aa: CASSLEVSDEQFF

v_gene: TRBV14
j_gene: TRBJ2-1
CDR3aa: CASSQDPGLAVYNEQFF

v_gene: TRBV12-5
j_gene: TRBJ2-5
CDR3aa: CASGSTTGLRKYF

v_gene: TRBV7-8
j_gene: TRBJ2-5
CDR3aa: CASSSRRARQETQYF

v_gene: TRBV29-1
j_gene: TRBJ2-3
CDR3aa: CSVGTSGGFTDTQYF

v_gene: TRBV20-1
j_gene: TRBJ2-3
CDR3aa: CSALAIPGTARTDTQYF

v_gene: TRBV27
j_gene: TRBJ2-1
CDR3aa: CASSFSPGLVYNEQFF

v_gene: TRBV7-3
j_gene: TRBJ2-7
CDR3aa: CASSLRGGDEQYF

v_gene: TRBV10-3
j_gene: TRBJ1-2
CDR3aa: CAISVGHYGYTF

v_gene: TRBV3-1
j_gene: TRBJ2-7
CDR3aa: CASSQASGYGDEQYF

v_gene: TRBV4-1
j_gene: TRBJ2-2
CDR3aa: CASSQEGGDTGELFF

v_gene: TRBV20-1
j_gene: TRBJ2-7
CDR3aa: CSATQLGGGRAREQYF

v_gene: TRBV10-3
j_gene: TRBJ1-2
CDR3aa: CAISEPVHYGYTF

v_gene: TRBV7-7
j_gene: TRBJ2-3
CDR3aa: CASSAGQGGTDTQYF

v_gene: TRBV7-9
j_gene: TRBJ1-2
CDR3aa: CASSLSASSGAYGYTF

v_gene: TRBV12-3/TRBV12-4
j_gene: TRBJ2-7
CDR3aa: CASSLRQGGDYEQYF

v_gene: TRBV27
j_gene: TRBJ1-6
CDR3aa: CASSLEPGQHSPLHF

v_gene: TRBV12-5
j_gene: TRBJ1-1
CDR3aa: CASGLVTGRTTEAFF

v_gene: TRBV12-3/TRBV12-4
j_gene: TRBJ2-1
CDR3aa: CASSRTNYNEQFF

v_gene: TRBV7-2
j_gene: TRBJ2-1
CDR3aa: CASSLGWGTWNEQFF

v_gene: TRBV20-1
j_gene: TRBJ2-5
CDR3aa: CSASSTSGNNEQYF

v_gene: TRBV2
j_gene: TRBJ2-1
CDR3aa: CARLQGSYNEQFF

v_gene: TRBV5-1
j_gene: TRBJ1-2
CDR3aa: CASSLRDGPYGYTF